The 30 T cell receptor beta chains below all came from one sample that was sequenced in a study of T-cell reconstitution after alpha-beta-depleted transplantation in children. This sample's TCRbeta library carried unique molecular identifier barcodes. MiXCR was run by TCRdb on the PCR reads, yielding one entry per CDR3 protein. Among roughly 500,000 distinct CDR3 sequences listed, approximately 32% were seen once. The source material was PBMCs from the stem cell graft donor, sampled from the stem cell graft. Receptors were obtained from a human donor who donated a stem cell graft to a child with aplastic anemia.

The V call is TRBV20-1, the J call TRBJ2-1; the D is unclear. CDR1 and CDR2 from the germline V gene are DFQATT and SNEGSKA (reference sequence). The CDR3 spans 13 residues. The V and J ends lost 3 bases and 3 bases respectively, with 9 bases between them. DNA of the CDR3: TGCAGTGCTAGCTCGGCCTTCTACAATGAGCAGTTCTTC. Translating it yields CSASSAFYNEQFF.

This clonotype has only a few counts. The chain recombines TRBV20-1 with TRBJ1-1; 8 bases line up with TRBD1. Looked up from germline, CDR1 is DFQATT and CDR2 is SNEGSKA (reference sequence). V was pared by 7 bases and J by 3 bases, with 13 bases of the junction left unmatched. The CDR3 sequence is 15 residues long. The CDR3 spells CSVSRGQKLDTEAFF. CDR3 nucleotide sequence: TGCAGTGTTTCCAGGGGGCAGAAATTGGACACTGAAGCTTTCTTT.

This clonotype was recorded only once. The V gene is TRBV5-1, the J gene TRBJ2-5, with 10 bases fitting TRBD2. V lost 5 bases and J lost 5; bases outside the gene matches: 9. Per the germline V gene, CDR1 is SGHRS and CDR2 is YFSETQ. The CDR3 is 15 amino acids. Here the CDR3 reads CASRPAGGPEETQYF. The CDR3 DNA reads TGCGCCAGCAGACCAGCGGGAGGGCCAGAGGAGACCCAGTACTTC.

This clonotype was observed a few times. The V gene is TRBV11-3, the J gene TRBJ1-5; no clear D. This CDR3 has 15 residues. V shed 0 bases and J shed 6 bases, with 12 bases lying between them. Germline CDR1 is SGHNT and CDR2 is YENEEA. CDR3 in DNA: TGTGCCAGCAGCTTAGATTGTGGGGTTGGTCAGCCCCAGCATTTT. Its protein product is CASSLDCGVGQPQHF.

This clonotype was found a few times. The chain uses TRBV28 and TRBJ2-5; D is possibly TRBD1 or TRBD2 (7 bases each). The CDR3 has 14 residues. CDR1 and CDR2 (germline): MDHEN, SYDVKM. The V gene lost 6 bases and the J gene lost 3 bases, with 14 bases spanning the gap. The chain's CDR3 is CASSSGGVEETQYF. For the CDR3, the DNA is TGTGCCAGCAGCTCAGGGGGGGTCGAAGAGACCCAGTACTTC.

The genes are TRBV7-9 and TRBJ2-7; maybe TRBD1 (6 bases). CDR1 is SEHNR and CDR2 is FQNEAQ in the germline V gene (reference sequence). This CDR3 region has 16 residues. Trimming took off 5 bases at V and 0 bases at J, with 17 bases between the two ends. The CDR3 DNA is TGTGCCAGCAGCCTATATGCAGGACAGCCCTCCTACGAGCAGTACTTC. This encodes CASSLYAGQPSYEQYF.

This chain connects TRBV6-5 to TRBJ1-1; D not certain. Trimming removed 2 bases from V and 1 base from J, with 14 bases in between. The CDR3 contains 16 residues. CDR1 is MNHEY and CDR2 is SVGAGI in the germline V gene. The CDR3 loop reads CASSYGKALWNTEAFF. The DNA for the CDR3 is TGTGCCAGCAGTTACGGGAAGGCTCTTTGGAACACTGAAGCTTTCTTT.

The rearrangement joins TRBV6-1 to TRBJ1-1; the match to TRBD1 covers 7 bases. The V and J ends lost 7 bases and 1 base, in that order; junction bases with no gene match: 9. This CDR3 is built from 15 residues. CDR1 is MNHNS, CDR2 SASEGT, per germline. The CDR3 region has the DNA TGTGCCAGCACTATAGGGACAGCTACGAACACTGAAGCTTTCTTT. Translated: CASTIGTATNTEAFF.

This clonotype came up a few times. The chain joins TRBV29-1 to TRBJ1-6, with TRBD1 as a possible D gene (5 bases). Trimming left V 7 bases short and J 0 bases short, with 13 bases between. The CDR3 has 15 amino acids. CDR1 and CDR2 from the germline V gene are SQVTM and ANQGSEA. In DNA, the CDR3 is TGCAGCGAAAGGGGACGGAGCTCCTATAATTCACCCCTCCACTTT. It yields the protein CSERGRSSYNSPLHF.

The sample holds one count of this clonotype. This chain uses TRBV2 with TRBJ2-3, with D maybe TRBD1 (5 bases). Per germline, CDR1 SNHLY and CDR2 FYNNEI. The CDR3 contains 13 residues. V was pared by 9 bases and J by 0 bases, with 10 bases between. The CDR3 DNA reads as TGTGCCAGATGGAGACAGAGCACAGATACGCAGTATTTT. Residues: CARWRQSTDTQYF.

The chain joins TRBV20-1 to TRBJ2-1; TRBD2 matches 12 bases. With V trimmed by 1 base and J by 1 base, 5 bases remained unmatched. Germline CDR1 is DFQATT and CDR2 is SNEGSKA (reference sequence). The CDR3 spans 17 residues. This CDR3 reads CSARGLGLAGSYNEQFF. CDR3 sequence (DNA): TGCAGTGCTAGAGGACTAGGACTAGCGGGATCCTACAATGAGCAGTTCTTC.

V is TRBV3-1 and J is TRBJ2-5, with TRBD2 identical over 14 bases. The V and J ends lost 10 bases and 3 bases, in that order; junction bases with no gene match: 16. The CDR3 totals 18 residues. Germline V gene sequence: CDR1 LGHDT, CDR2 YNNKEL (reference sequence). As DNA, the CDR3 is TGTGCCACCTCCCAACAATGGGGACTAGCGGGAGTAAAAGAGACCCAGTACTTC. Translated, it gives CATSQQWGLAGVKETQYF.

This clonotype was counted a few times. The chain carries TRBV29-1 and TRBJ1-2, with 7 bases that match TRBD1. CDR1 is SQVTM and CDR2 is ANQGSEA in the germline V gene. Trimming removed 6 bases from V and 0 bases from J; junction bases left unmatched: 7. CDR3 length: 14 amino acids. The CDR3 DNA reads TGCAGCGTCGCTGGGACAGCTTCTAACTATGGCTACACCTTC. Translation gives CSVAGTASNYGYTF.

This clonotype was seen a handful of times. This rearrangement joins TRBV6-1 to TRBJ1-5; D uncertain. The V gene lost 1 base and the J gene lost 5 bases, with 9 bases spanning the gap. This CDR3 contains 14 residues. The germline gives CDR1 MNHNS, CDR2 SASEGT. CDR3 residues: CASSEVAGDQPQHF. In DNA, the CDR3 is TGTGCCAGCAGTGAAGTCGCAGGTGATCAGCCCCAGCATTTT.

There are a few counts of this clonotype. The rearrangement joins TRBV4-3 to TRBJ2-3, with 11 nucleotides matching TRBD2. CDR1 and CDR2 from the germline V gene are LGHNA and YSLEER. The length of the CDR3 is 17 residues. V was pared by 0 bases and J by 2 bases, with 4 bases of the junction left unmatched. The CDR3 coding sequence is TGCGCCAGCAGCCAAGAGGGACTAGCGGCGTACACAGATACGCAGTATTTT. Residues: CASSQEGLAAYTDTQYF.

This clonotype was counted a few times. J is TRBJ1-1 and V is TRBV6-5; tentatively, D is TRBD1 (6 bases). Germline V lookup: CDR1 MNHEY, CDR2 SVGAGI. The CDR3 covers 17 residues. Trimming cost V 4 bases and J 1 base, with 19 bases left between them. CDR3 sequence reads: CASSSSTGSTGNTEAFF. CDR3 DNA: TGTGCCAGCAGTTCATCGACGGGCTCGACAGGGAACACTGAAGCTTTCTTT.

Only a few counts were recorded for this clonotype. The chain is built from TRBV6-1 and TRBJ2-1, with TRBD2 as a possible D gene (6 bases). The CDR3 has 15 residues. Trimming shortened V by 6 bases and J by 5 bases, and 17 bases separated the two germline ends. The germline gives CDR1 MNHNS, CDR2 SASEGT. Here the CDR3 DNA reads TGTGCCAGCAGCCTATCGGGACTGGCCAACAATGAGCAGTTCTTC. Protein: CASSLSGLANNEQFF.

The chain carries TRBV4-1 and TRBJ1-4; D ambiguous. CDR3 length equals 15 residues. The V and J ends lost 0 bases and 7 bases respectively, with 12 bases between them. Germline assignment: CDR1 MGHRA and CDR2 YSYEKL. The CDR3 loop reads CASSQDIVRGEKLFF. The CDR3, as DNA: TGCGCCAGCAGCCAAGATATTGTTAGAGGTGAAAAACTGTTTTTT.

This clonotype was observed a handful of times. This chain links TRBV20-1 with TRBJ2-1; a weak D match, TRBD1 (6 bases). The CDR3 length is 15 residues. V was shortened by 3 bases and J by 2 bases, with 14 bases between the two germline ends. Germline CDR1 is DFQATT and CDR2 is SNEGSKA (reference sequence). The DNA of the CDR3 is TGCAGTGCTAGTAACAGGGAGTTCCCCTACAATGAGCAGTTCTTC. Protein: CSASNREFPYNEQFF.

This clonotype was counted only a few times. The chain joins TRBV29-1 to TRBJ2-5; TRBD2 matches at 9 bases. The CDR3 has 14 amino acids. V lost 0 bases to trimming and J lost 3 bases; unmatched junction nucleotides: 2. The germline V gene encodes CDR1 SQVTM and CDR2 ANQGSEA. In nucleotides, the CDR3 is TGCAGCGTTGAAGAGGGACTAGCCAAAGAGACCCAGTACTTC. This sequence encodes CSVEEGLAKETQYF.

V is TRBV20-1 and J is TRBJ1-5; perhaps TRBD1 as D (5 bases). In germline, CDR1 is DFQATT, CDR2 SNEGSKA (reference sequence). The CDR3 contains 14 residues. Trimming took 0 bases from V and 4 from J, leaving 10 bases between them. DNA for the CDR3: TGCAGTGCTAGAGATACAGGAATAAATCAGCCCCAGCATTTT. This translates into CSARDTGINQPQHF.

This clonotype was seen repeatedly, ten times or more. The junction departs from the called germline gene at one end, perhaps through a read error. The chain links TRBV5-1 to TRBJ2-3, with 7 positions matching TRBD1. The CDR3 is 14 amino acids. Looked up from germline, CDR1 is SGHRS and CDR2 is YFSETQ. The CDR3 region has the DNA TGTGCCAGCAGTCTCCGACAGGGAACAGATACGCAGTATTTT. It is translated as CASSLRQGTDTQYF.

The chain couples TRBV4-2 to TRBJ1-1, with TRBD1 as a possible D gene (5 bases). With 4 bases removed from V and 5 bases from J, the gap between germline ends came to 11 bases. Looked up from germline, CDR1 is LGHNA and CDR2 is YNFKEQ. There are 13 residues in the CDR3. The DNA of the CDR3 is TGTGCCAGCAGCCCCCGTTACAGGACTGAAGCTTTCTTT. Protein sequence: CASSPRYRTEAFF.

The J gene is TRBJ2-7, the V gene TRBV6-2 or TRBV6-3; D is unresolved. V was pared by 4 bases and J by 3 bases, with 10 bases between. Germline V CDR1 and CDR2: MNHEY, SVGEGT. The CDR3 is 13 residues long. The CDR3 DNA sequence: TGTGCCAGCAGTTCCCACAGACGCTACGAGCAGTACGTC. Its translation: CASSSHRRYEQYV.

V and J are TRBV5-5 and TRBJ2-5; D gene unclear. The CDR3 length is 13 residues. V was pared by 1 base and J by 4 bases, with 8 bases between. CDR1 and CDR2 (germline): SGHKS, YYEKEE (reference sequence). The CDR3 region has the DNA TGTGCCAGCAGCTTGATAGGGTTAGAGACCCAGTACTTC. This codes for CASSLIGLETQYF. The variable domain in full, with the rest retrieved from reference TRBV5-5 and TRBJ2-5, is DAGVTQSPTHLIKTRGQQVTLRCSPISGHKSVSWYQQVLGQGPQFIFQYYEKEERGRGNFPDRFSARQFPNYSSELNVNALLLGDSALYLCASSLIGLETQYFGPGTRLLVL.

This clonotype was seen a handful of times. This chain uses TRBV20-1 with TRBJ2-1, with 9 bases aligning to TRBD2. CDR3 length: 16 amino acids. Trimming removed 6 bases from V and 6 bases from J; junction bases left unmatched: 15. Germline values: CDR1 DFQATT, CDR2 SNEGSKA (reference sequence). CDR3 coding DNA: TGCAGTGCCCGGGCTGGCGGGAGGGCCACGGGCAATGAGCAGTTCTTC. Protein sequence: CSARAGGRATGNEQFF.

This chain joins TRBV6-5 and TRBJ2-4; D ambiguous. The CDR3 loop spans 16 amino acids. The V gene's germline CDR1 is MNHEY and CDR2 SVGAGI. The V end lost 2 bases, the J end lost 0 bases, and 11 bases lay between the germline ends. The DNA for the CDR3 is TGTGCCAGCAGTTACCGAGGAGAAAAAGCCAAAAACATTCAGTACTTC. Residues: CASSYRGEKAKNIQYF.

This clonotype was recorded a few times. The rearrangement links TRBV15 to TRBJ1-2; D not resolved. Looked up from germline, CDR1 is LNHNV and CDR2 is YYDKDF (reference sequence). There are 13 residues in the CDR3. V dropped 4 bases and J dropped 1 base, with 7 bases sitting between them. The CDR3 loop is CATSKGSNYGYTF. The CDR3 nucleotides are TGTGCCACCAGCAAAGGCAGTAACTATGGCTACACCTTC.

Ten or more counts support this clonotype. The genes are TRBV29-1 and TRBJ2-7; D remains ambiguous. This CDR3 has 12 residues. Germline loops: CDR1 SQVTM, CDR2 ANQGSEA. V lost 5 bases to trimming and J lost 2 bases, with 10 bases between them. CDR3 bases: TGCAGCGTTCGAGCCCAAACCTACGAGCAGTACTTC. It specifies CSVRAQTYEQYF.

This chain joins TRBV6-2 or TRBV6-3 and TRBJ1-1; D might be TRBD1 (5 bases). The germline CDR1 and CDR2 sequences are MNHEY and SVGEGT. CDR3 size: 13 residues. V shed 6 bases and J shed 10 bases, with 18 bases lying between them. The DNA of the CDR3 is TGTGCCAGCAGAAGTTTAGGGGAAGGCGGAGCTTTCTTT. Its protein is CASRSLGEGGAFF.